This T cell receptor (beta chain) was retrieved from a study of shared clonotypes between healthy human individuals. Background on the study: CD4 naive cells filled three plates per donor, CD4 memory three, CD8 naive two and CD8 memory one.

The germline V and J ends were trimmed by 1 base and 5 bases, with 12 bases remaining between them. The germline V gene encodes CDR1 SGHAT and CDR2 FQDESV (reference sequence). CDR3 length equals 14 residues. Clones were read by immunoSEQ multiplex PCR, and TCRdb kept only the in-frame ones, dropping some. Of a few million clones listed, more than 85% are singletons. Study-level results: Investigators expected sequencing depth to affect clonotype sharing among donors.

Comment on this clone: Antigen: not known.

This TCR was sampled from a young man in good health. Some clones in this sample may be carry-over from other donors' samples. Material for sequencing was naive CD4+ T cells from PBMCs. Subset given: CD45RA+ positively selected. J is TRBJ2-7 and V is TRBV11-1, with D perhaps TRBD1 (6 bases). CDR3 in DNA: TGTGCCAGCAGCTTAGAGGCAGGGGCGGACGAGCAGTACTTC. Its translation is CASSLEAGADEQYF.